The clone carrying this T cell receptor (beta chain) was found once. The data belong to a study of CD8 T cells in Susac syndrome. CDR3 length: 11 amino acids. V was clipped by 2 bases and J by 9 bases, with 6 bases between them. Germline CDR1 is MNHEY and CDR2 is SVGEGT. RNA totalling roughly 0.5 to 1 ug underwent reverse transcription with random hexamers. The amplification used immunoSEQ multiplex PCR on TCR beta CDR3; it spanned 54 Vbeta and 13 Jbeta. A single record per CDR3 protein comes from TCRdb applying MiXCR to the immunoSEQ multiplex PCR reads. The top ten hold around 0.07% of the sample, which has around 280,000 distinct CDR3 sequences, just over 90% seen once.

The chain has TRBV6-2 or TRBV6-3 and TRBJ2-3, with D uncertain. This TCR derives from a human donor with multiple sclerosis. Sequenced sample: CD4+ T cells from PBMCs. CDR3 residues: CASSYGITQYF. The CDR3 coding sequence is TGTGCCAGCAGTTACGGCATCACGCAGTATTTT.